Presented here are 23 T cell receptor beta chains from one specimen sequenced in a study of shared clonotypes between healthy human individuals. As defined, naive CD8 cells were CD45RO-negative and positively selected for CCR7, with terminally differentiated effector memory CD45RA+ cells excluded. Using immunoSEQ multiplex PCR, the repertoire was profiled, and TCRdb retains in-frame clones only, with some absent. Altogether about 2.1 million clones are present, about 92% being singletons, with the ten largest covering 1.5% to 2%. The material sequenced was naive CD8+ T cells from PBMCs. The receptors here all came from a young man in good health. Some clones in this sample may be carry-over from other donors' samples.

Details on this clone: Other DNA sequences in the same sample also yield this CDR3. The CDR3 here is CASSLRGSGELFF. In DNA, the CDR3 is TGTGCCAGCAGCCTCAGAGGGTCCGGGGAGCTGTTTTTT. The V and J genes are TRBV27 and TRBJ2-2; D may be TRBD2 (5 bases). The germline CDR1 and CDR2 sequences are MNHEY and SMNVEV (reference sequence). The CDR3 covers 13 residues. Trimming pared 6 bases from V and 6 bases from J, leaving 11 bases between.

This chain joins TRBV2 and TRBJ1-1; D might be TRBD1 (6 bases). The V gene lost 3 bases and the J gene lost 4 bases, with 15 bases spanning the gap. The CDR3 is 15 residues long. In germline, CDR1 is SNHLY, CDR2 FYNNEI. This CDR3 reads CASSEAQGWGTEAFF. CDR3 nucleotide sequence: TGTGCCAGCAGTGAGGCACAGGGATGGGGCACTGAAGCTTTCTTT.

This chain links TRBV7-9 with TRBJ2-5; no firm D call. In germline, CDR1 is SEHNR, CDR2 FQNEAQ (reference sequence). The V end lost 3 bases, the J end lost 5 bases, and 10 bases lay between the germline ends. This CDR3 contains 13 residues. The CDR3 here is CASSLAAWETQYF. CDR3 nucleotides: TGTGCCAGCAGCTTGGCGGCCTGGGAGACCCAGTACTTC. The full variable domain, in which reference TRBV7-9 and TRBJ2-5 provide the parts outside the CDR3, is DTGVSQNPRHKITKRGQNVTFRCDPISEHNRLYWYRQTLGQGPEFLTYFQNEAQLEKSRLLSDRFSAERPKGSFSTLEIQRTEQGDSAMYLCASSLAAWETQYFGPGTRLLVL.

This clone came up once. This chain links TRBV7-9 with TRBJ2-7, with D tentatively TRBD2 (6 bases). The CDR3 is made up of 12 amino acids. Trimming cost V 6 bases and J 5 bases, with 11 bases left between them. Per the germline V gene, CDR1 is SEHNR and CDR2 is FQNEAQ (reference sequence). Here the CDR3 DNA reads TGTGCCAGCAGTACGGGAGAGCACGAGCAGTACTTC. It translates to CASSTGEHEQYF.

The CDR3 reads CASSEWVSYNEQFF. Written as DNA, the CDR3 is TGTGCCAGCAGTGAATGGGTCAGTTACAATGAGCAGTTCTTC. The genes are TRBV25-1 and TRBJ2-1, with D unclear. The CDR3 is 14 amino acids. Trimming took off 1 base at V and 4 bases at J, with 8 bases between the two ends. The germline gives CDR1 MGHDK, CDR2 SYGVNS.

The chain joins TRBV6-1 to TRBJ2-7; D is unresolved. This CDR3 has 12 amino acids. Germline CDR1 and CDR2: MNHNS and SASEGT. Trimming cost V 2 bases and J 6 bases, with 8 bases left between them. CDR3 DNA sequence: TGTGCCAGCAGTGAACTGGGCGGCGAGCAGTACTTC. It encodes CASSELGGEQYF.

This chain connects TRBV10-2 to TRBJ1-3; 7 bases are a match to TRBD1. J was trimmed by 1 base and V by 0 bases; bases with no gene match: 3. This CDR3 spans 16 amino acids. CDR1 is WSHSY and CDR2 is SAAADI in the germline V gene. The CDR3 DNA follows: TGCGCCAGCAGTGAGTCCCCAGGGGGTTCTGGAAACACCATATATTTT. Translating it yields CASSESPGGSGNTIYF.

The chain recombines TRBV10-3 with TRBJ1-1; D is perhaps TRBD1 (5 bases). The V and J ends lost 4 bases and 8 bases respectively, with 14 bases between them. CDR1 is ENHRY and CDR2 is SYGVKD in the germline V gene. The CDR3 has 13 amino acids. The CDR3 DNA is TGTGCCATCAGTGCTCAGGGTCAGTTCGAAGCTTTCTTT. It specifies CAISAQGQFEAFF.

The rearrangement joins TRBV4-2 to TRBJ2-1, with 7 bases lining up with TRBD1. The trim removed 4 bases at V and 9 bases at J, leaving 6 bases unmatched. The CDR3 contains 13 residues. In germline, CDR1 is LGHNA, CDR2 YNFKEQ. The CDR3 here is CASSPGTVIEQFF. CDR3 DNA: TGTGCCAGCAGCCCTGGGACAGTTATTGAGCAGTTCTTC.

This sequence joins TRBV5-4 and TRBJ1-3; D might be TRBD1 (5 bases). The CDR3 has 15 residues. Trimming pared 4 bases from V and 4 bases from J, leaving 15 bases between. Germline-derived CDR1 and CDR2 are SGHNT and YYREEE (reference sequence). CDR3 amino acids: CASSRGGDPGNTIYF. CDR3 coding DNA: TGTGCCAGCAGCCGCGGGGGGGACCCCGGAAACACCATATATTTT.

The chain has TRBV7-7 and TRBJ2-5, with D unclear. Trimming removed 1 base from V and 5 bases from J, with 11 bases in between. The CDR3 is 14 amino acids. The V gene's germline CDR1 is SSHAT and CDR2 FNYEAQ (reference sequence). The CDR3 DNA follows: TGTGCCAGCAGCTTAGTCGGCTATGGGGAGACCCAGTACTTC. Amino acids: CASSLVGYGETQYF.

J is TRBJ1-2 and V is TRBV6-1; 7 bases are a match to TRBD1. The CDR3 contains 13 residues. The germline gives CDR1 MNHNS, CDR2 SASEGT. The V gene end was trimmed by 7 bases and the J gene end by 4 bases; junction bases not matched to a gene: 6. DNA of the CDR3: TGTGCCAGCAACTCCTGGGACAGCTATGGCTACACCTTC. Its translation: CASNSWDSYGYTF.

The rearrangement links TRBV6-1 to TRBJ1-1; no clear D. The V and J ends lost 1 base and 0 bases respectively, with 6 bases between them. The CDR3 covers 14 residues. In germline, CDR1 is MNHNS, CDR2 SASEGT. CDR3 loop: CASSEVGLNTEAFF. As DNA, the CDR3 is TGTGCCAGCAGTGAAGTCGGGCTGAACACTGAAGCTTTCTTT.

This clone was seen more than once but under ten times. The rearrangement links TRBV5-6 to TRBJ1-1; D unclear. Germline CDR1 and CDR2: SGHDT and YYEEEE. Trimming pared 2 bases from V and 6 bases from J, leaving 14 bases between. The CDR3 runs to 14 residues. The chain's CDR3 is CASSFFAGSAEAFF. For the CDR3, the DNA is TGTGCCAGCAGCTTCTTTGCCGGCAGCGCTGAAGCTTTCTTT.

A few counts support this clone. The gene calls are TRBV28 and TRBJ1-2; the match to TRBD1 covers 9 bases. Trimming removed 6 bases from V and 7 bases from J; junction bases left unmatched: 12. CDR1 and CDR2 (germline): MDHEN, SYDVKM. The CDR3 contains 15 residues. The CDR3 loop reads CASSLNWDREAGYTF. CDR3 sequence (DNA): TGTGCCAGCAGCCTGAATTGGGACAGGGAGGCTGGCTACACCTTC.

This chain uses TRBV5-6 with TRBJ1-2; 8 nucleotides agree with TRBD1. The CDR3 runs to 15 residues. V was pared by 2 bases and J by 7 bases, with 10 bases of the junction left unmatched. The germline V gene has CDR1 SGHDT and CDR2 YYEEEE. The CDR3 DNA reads TGTGCCAGCAGCTTATGGACAGGGTTGTTACGTGGCTACACCTTC. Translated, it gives CASSLWTGLLRGYTF. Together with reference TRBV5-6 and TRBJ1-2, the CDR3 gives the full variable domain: DAGVTQSPTHLIKTRGQQVTLRCSPKSGHDTVSWYQQALGQGPQFIFQYYEEEERQRGNFPDRFSGHQFPNYSSELNVNALLLGDSALYLCASSLWTGLLRGYTFGSGTRLTVV.

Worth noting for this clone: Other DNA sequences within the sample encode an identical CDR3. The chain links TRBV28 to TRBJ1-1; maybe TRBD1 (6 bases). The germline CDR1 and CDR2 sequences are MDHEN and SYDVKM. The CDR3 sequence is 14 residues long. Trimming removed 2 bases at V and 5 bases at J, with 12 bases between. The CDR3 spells CASSLGQGWTEAFF. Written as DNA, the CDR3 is TGTGCCAGCAGTTTAGGGCAGGGGTGGACTGAAGCTTTCTTT. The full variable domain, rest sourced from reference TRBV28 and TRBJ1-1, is DVKVTQSSRYLVKRTGEKVFLECVQDMDHENMFWYRQDPGLGLRLIYFSYDVKMKEKGDIPEGYSVSREKKERFSLILESASTNQTSMYLCASSLGQGWTEAFFGQGTRLTVV.

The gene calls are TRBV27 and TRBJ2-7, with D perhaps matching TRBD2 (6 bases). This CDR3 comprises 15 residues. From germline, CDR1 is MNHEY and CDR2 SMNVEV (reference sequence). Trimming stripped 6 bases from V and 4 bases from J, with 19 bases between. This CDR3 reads CASRLTGTPGYEQYF. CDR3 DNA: TGTGCCAGCAGACTAACCGGGACTCCGGGATACGAGCAGTACTTC.

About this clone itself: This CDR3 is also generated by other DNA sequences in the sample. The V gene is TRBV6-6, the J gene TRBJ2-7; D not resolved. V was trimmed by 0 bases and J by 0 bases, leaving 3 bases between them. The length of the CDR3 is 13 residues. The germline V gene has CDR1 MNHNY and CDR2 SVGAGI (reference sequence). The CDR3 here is CASSYSASYEQYF. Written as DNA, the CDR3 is TGTGCCAGCAGTTACTCCGCCTCCTACGAGCAGTACTTC.

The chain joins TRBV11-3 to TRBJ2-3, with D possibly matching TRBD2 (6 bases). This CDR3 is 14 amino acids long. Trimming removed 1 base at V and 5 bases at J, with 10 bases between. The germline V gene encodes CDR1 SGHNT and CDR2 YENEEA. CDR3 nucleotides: TGTGCCAGCAGCTTAGCGGGAGTAGGAGATACGCAGTATTTT. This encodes CASSLAGVGDTQYF.

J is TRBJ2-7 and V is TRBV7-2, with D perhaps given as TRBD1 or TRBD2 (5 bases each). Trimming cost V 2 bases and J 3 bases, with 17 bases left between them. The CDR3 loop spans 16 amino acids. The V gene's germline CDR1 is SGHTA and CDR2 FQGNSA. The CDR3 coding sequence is TGTGCCAGCAGCTTATTAGAGGTCTCTGGGGGCTACGAGCAGTACTTC. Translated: CASSLLEVSGGYEQYF.

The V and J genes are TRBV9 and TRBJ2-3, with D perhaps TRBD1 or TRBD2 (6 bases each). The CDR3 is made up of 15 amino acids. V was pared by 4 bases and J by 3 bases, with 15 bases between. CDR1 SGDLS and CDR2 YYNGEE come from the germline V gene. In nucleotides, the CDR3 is TGTGCCAGCAGCACCGGGGGCGGAAATACAGATACGCAGTATTTT. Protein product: CASSTGGGNTDTQYF. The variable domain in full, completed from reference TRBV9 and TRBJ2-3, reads DSGVTQTPKHLITATGQRVTLRCSPRSGDLSVYWYQQSLDQGLQFLIQYYNGEERAKGNILERFSAQQFPDLHSELNLSSLELGDSALYFCASSTGGGNTDTQYFGPGTRLTVL.

CDR3 DNA: TGTGCCAGCGGCAGCTCTCAGGTTTACGAGCAGTACTTC. Its translation is CASGSSQVYEQYF. This chain links TRBV7-9 with TRBJ2-7; no clear D. The CDR3 consists of 13 residues. In germline, CDR1 is SEHNR, CDR2 FQNEAQ (reference sequence). Trimming left V 8 bases short and J 4 bases short, with 15 bases between.